The 12 T cell receptor beta chains given below trace back to one sample, sequenced in a study of molecular identifiers for immune sequencing clone quantification. In TCRdb, the PCR reads were re-called with MiXCR into one record per CDR3 protein. This sample yields about 100,000 distinct CDR3 sequences, of which roughly a third are seen a single time; about 4.2% belongs to the top ten. The sample was naive CD8+ T cells from blood, with Jurkat cell RNA spiked in. Noted subset: FACS-sorted CD8+CD4-CCR7+CD45RA+ naive T cells. These receptors came from a human donor in good health. Some libraries in this study had Jurkat cell RNA spiked in.

This clonotype has ten or more counts. The chain joins TRBV7-9 to TRBJ2-7, with D uncertain. V was cut by 5 bases and J by 7 bases, with 9 bases left in between. The CDR3 is 11 residues long. Germline V lookup: CDR1 SEHNR, CDR2 FQNEAQ (reference sequence). As DNA, the CDR3 is TGTGCCAGCAGCCATGACCTGGAGCAGTACTTC. As protein: CASSHDLEQYF. The full variable domain, with the rest looked up from reference TRBV7-9 and TRBJ2-7, is DTGVSQNPRHKITKRGQNVTFRCDPISEHNRLYWYRQTLGQGPEFLTYFQNEAQLEKSRLLSDRFSAERPKGSFSTLEIQRTEQGDSAMYLCASSHDLEQYFGPGTRLTVT.

With regard to this clonotype: This may arise from a read error, as a much more abundant clone is one base away. The V and J genes are TRBV12-3 or TRBV12-4 and TRBJ2-7, with 11 nucleotides matching TRBD1. The CDR3 is 14 amino acids. In nucleotides, the CDR3 is TGTGCCAGCAGCCGGACAGGGGGCATAGGGGAGCTGTACTTC. Encoded protein: CASSRTGGIGELYF.

The chain recombines TRBV20-1 with TRBJ2-1, with D tentatively TRBD1 (6 bases). The germline V gene encodes CDR1 DFQATT and CDR2 SNEGSKA (reference sequence). This CDR3 has 15 amino acids. V lost 6 bases, J lost 0 bases, and 15 bases lay in between. In nucleotides, the CDR3 is TGCAGTGCAGGGTGGGGACACCCCTCCTACAATGAGCAGTTCTTC. Translated, it gives CSAGWGHPSYNEQFF.

This clonotype was recorded a few times. A much bigger clone sits one base away, suggesting this may be a read error. CDR3 sequence: CASSDIHRSLREQYF. The DNA of the CDR3 is TGTGCCAGCAGTGACATACACCGGTCCCTTCGGGAGCAGTACTTC. The J gene is TRBJ2-7, the V gene TRBV25-1; D ambiguous. Trimming took off 3 bases at V and 7 bases at J, with 19 bases between the two ends. There are 15 residues in the CDR3. Germline assignment: CDR1 MGHDK and CDR2 SYGVNS.

About this clonotype itself: It may be a read error: a sequence one base away is much more abundant. J is TRBJ2-7 and V is TRBV28; D tentatively fits TRBD1 or TRBD2 (5 bases each). Germline CDR1 and CDR2: MDHEN and SYDVKM. This CDR3 has 17 residues. The V and J ends lost 4 bases and 4 bases respectively, with 23 bases between them. CDR3 nucleotides: TGTGCCAGCAGTTCAATTCATATCCGGGACCGGAGTTACGAGCAGTACTTC. Translated: CASSSIHIRDRSYEQYF. The full variable domain, rest sourced from reference TRBV28 and TRBJ2-7, is DVKVTQSSRYLVKRTGEKVFLECVQDMDHENMFWYRQDPGLGLRLIYFSYDVKMKEKGDIPEGYSVSREKKERFSLILESASTNQTSMYLCASSSIHIRDRSYEQYFGPGTRLTVT.

As to this clonotype: A much larger clone is a single base away; this may be a read error. This sequence joins TRBV7-9 and TRBJ2-3; TRBD1 or TRBD2 may be the D gene (5 bases each). Germline V gene data show CDR1 as SEHNR and CDR2 as FQNEAQ (reference sequence). V gave up 8 bases and J gave up 1 base, with 22 bases separating them. The CDR3 loop spans 17 amino acids. The CDR3 loop reads CASGSPWDVLRTDTQYF. The CDR3 DNA sequence: TGTGCCAGCGGCTCCCCTTGGGACGTGCTGCGCACAGATACGCAGTATTTT.

The chain combines TRBV9 with TRBJ2-1; D is ambiguous. V lost 0 bases, J lost 5 bases, and 9 bases lay in between. The V gene's germline CDR1 is SGDLS and CDR2 YYNGEE. The CDR3 spans 14 residues. DNA for the CDR3: TGTGCCAGCAGCGTAGACTCCTTTGACAATGAGCAGTTCTTC. Its protein is CASSVDSFDNEQFF.

This clonotype was observed a few times. The chain combines TRBV2 with TRBJ2-5, with 7 bases aligning to TRBD2. Germline V CDR1 and CDR2: SNHLY, FYNNEI. This CDR3 is 14 amino acids long. V gave up 11 bases and J gave up 1 base; unmatched junction bases: 10. For the CDR3, the DNA is TGTGCCCCCCGGGGCGGGAGTACCCAAGAGACCCAGTACTTC. It specifies CAPRGGSTQETQYF.

This clonotype turned up a few times. The chain is built from TRBV7-6 and TRBJ2-2; D ambiguous. This CDR3 is built from 13 residues. V dropped 2 bases and J dropped 6 bases, with 7 bases sitting between them. Germline values: CDR1 SGHVS, CDR2 FNYEAQ. CDR3 bases: TGTGCCAGCAGCTTATCGGCCCCCGGGGAGCTGTTTTTT. Translating it yields CASSLSAPGELFF.

The sample holds many counts of this clonotype. CDR3: CASSQGLTYEQYF. In DNA form, the CDR3 reads TGTGCCAGCAGCCAGGGACTGACTTACGAGCAGTACTTC. J is TRBJ2-7 and V is TRBV7-9, with D maybe TRBD2 (6 bases). Deletions cut 5 bases from V and 4 bases from J, with 12 bases between. The CDR3 sequence is 13 residues long. Germline V gene sequence: CDR1 SEHNR, CDR2 FQNEAQ (reference sequence).

To note about this clonotype: A much more abundant neighbour one base away suggests this may be a read error. The chain couples TRBV6-5 to TRBJ2-3; TRBD2 might be the D (5 bases). The germline V and J ends were trimmed by 8 bases and 11 bases, with 23 bases remaining between them. CDR1 and CDR2 (germline): MNHEY, SVGAGI. This CDR3 region has 14 residues. Written as DNA, the CDR3 is TGTGCCAGCCACCCGGGATCCAACCAGATAGGGCAGTATTTT. It translates to CASHPGSNQIGQYF.

This clonotype was observed at least ten times. The V call is TRBV7-9, the J call TRBJ1-1, with D tentatively TRBD1 (5 bases). The V and J ends lost 1 base and 1 base respectively, with 7 bases between them. Germline CDR1 and CDR2: SEHNR and FQNEAQ (reference sequence). This CDR3 is built from 14 residues. Written as DNA, the CDR3 is TGTGCCAGCAGCTTAGTACAGGAGAACACTGAAGCTTTCTTT. The encoded protein is CASSLVQENTEAFF.